A selection of T cell receptor beta chains follows, all from one sample in a study of cytomegalovirus exposure and HLA in healthy donors. The assay was immunoSEQ multiplex PCR, and TCRdb's table has in-frame clones only and misses some. Among over 150,000 clones, 80% to 90% were seen once, and the ten largest hold about 2.7%. Sequenced material: PBMCs. The origin of the receptors is a young man in good health and CMV-seropositive. Each CDR3 is given with its conserved first and last residue. D genes are given only for firm matches. Size is omitted from some rows. Given values are once, few, many or a class for expanded clones.

v_gene,abundance,j_gene,d_gene,CDR3aa,CDR3nt
TRBV4-3,NA,TRBJ2-3,TRBD2,CASSRGLAGVYWTDTQYF,TGCGCCAGCAGCCGCGGACTAGCGGGAGTATATTGGACAGATACGCAGTATTTT
TRBV28,NA,TRBJ1-3,TRBD1,CASRTGGEKNTIYF,TGTGCCAGCAGAACAGGGGGCGAAAAAAACACCATATATTTT
TRBV27,NA,TRBJ1-5,NA,CASTPTGGNQPQHF,TGTGCCAGCACACCAACGGGGGGCAATCAGCCCCAGCATTTT
TRBV14,NA,TRBJ2-1,TRBD2,CASSQTSDYNEQFF,TGTGCCAGCAGCCAGACTAGCGACTACAATGAGCAGTTCTTC
TRBV19,once,TRBJ2-7,NA,CASRGQDSYEQYF,TGTGCCAGTAGGGGACAAGACTCCTACGAGCAGTACTTC
TRBV25-1,NA,TRBJ2-1,NA,CASSELGSAGKDDEQFF,TGTGCCAGCAGTGAATTAGGGAGCGCGGGAAAGGACGATGAGCAGTTCTTC
TRBV12-1,once,TRBJ1-1,NA,CASSPDLNTEAFF,TGTGCCAGCAGCCCGGACTTGAACACTGAAGCTTTCTTT
TRBV5-8,once,TRBJ2-5,NA,CASSLGGLETQYF,TGTGCCAGCAGCTTGGGGGGACTTGAGACCCAGTACTTC
TRBV4-2,NA,TRBJ2-1,NA,CASSQDLAGTYNEQFF,TGTGCCAGCAGCCAAGATCTCGCAGGGACCTACAATGAGCAGTTCTTC
TRBV7-2,NA,TRBJ1-6,NA,CASSLVIGNSPLHF,TGTGCCAGCAGCTTAGTGATCGGGAATTCACCCCTCCACTTT
TRBV6-4,few,TRBJ1-4,NA,CASSDGTGNEKLFF,TGTGCCAGCAGTGACGGAACAGGGAATGAAAAACTGTTTTTT
TRBV7-8,NA,TRBJ2-7,TRBD2,CASSSKTSGRTYEQYF,TGTGCCAGCAGCTCGAAGACTAGCGGGAGAACCTACGAGCAGTACTTC
TRBV5-8,NA,TRBJ1-2,NA,CASSSLGGDGYTF,TGTGCCAGCAGCTCGCTCGGGGGGGACGGCTACACCTTC
TRBV29-1,NA,TRBJ1-1,NA,CSVMTAVITEAFF,TGCAGCGTGATGACAGCCGTGATCACTGAAGCTTTCTTT
TRBV11-2,NA,TRBJ2-7,TRBD2,CASFDGTSLSEQYF,TGTGCCAGTTTTGACGGGACTAGCCTTAGCGAGCAGTACTTC